This TCR beta chain was observed in a study of shared clonotypes between healthy human individuals. Every immunoSEQ plate was one replicate of a subset's evenly spread DNA. TCRdb's table, derived via immunoSEQ multiplex PCR, lists solely in-frame clones and lacks some. This repertoire shows over a million clones, roughly 96% found once; its top ten account for about 1.2%. Overall study findings and caveats: When naive CD4 clonotypes were compared across four donors, roughly 4.9% were shared.

Remarks on this clone: As yet, its antigen is unknown.

The CDR3 is made up of 14 amino acids. CDR1 and CDR2 (germline): WSHSY, SAAADI. The V and J ends lost 4 bases and 3 bases respectively, with 10 bases between them. Donors had no recently reported acute infections or vaccinations and were HIV-negative. Sequencing was carried out using naive CD4+ T cells sorted from blood. Specified subset: CD45RA+ positively selected. The rearrangement joins TRBV10-2 to TRBJ1-5, with no clear D. The sequence was obtained from a man younger than 40 in good health. In nucleotides, the CDR3 is TGCGCCAGCAGTGCTTGGGCCCTCAATCAGCCCCAGCATTTT. It codes for CASSAWALNQPQHF.